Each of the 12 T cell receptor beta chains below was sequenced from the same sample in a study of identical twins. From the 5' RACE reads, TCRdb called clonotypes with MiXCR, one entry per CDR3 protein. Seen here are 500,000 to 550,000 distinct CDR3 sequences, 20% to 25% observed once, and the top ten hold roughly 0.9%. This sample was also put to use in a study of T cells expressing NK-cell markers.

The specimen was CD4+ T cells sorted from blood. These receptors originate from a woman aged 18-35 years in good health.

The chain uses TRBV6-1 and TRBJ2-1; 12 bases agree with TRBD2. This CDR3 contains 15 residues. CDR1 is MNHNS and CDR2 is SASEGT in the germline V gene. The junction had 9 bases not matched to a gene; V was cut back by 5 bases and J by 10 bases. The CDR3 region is CASSPTGLAGNEQFF. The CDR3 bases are TGTGCCAGCAGTCCAACCGGACTAGCGGGAAACGAGCAGTTCTTC.

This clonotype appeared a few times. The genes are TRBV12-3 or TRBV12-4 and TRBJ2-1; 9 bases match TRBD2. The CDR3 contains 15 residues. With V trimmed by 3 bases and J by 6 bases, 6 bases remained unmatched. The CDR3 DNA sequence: TGTGCCAGCAGTTTGATGGGCGGGGGGGCCAATGAGCAGTTCTTC. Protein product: CASSLMGGGANEQFF.

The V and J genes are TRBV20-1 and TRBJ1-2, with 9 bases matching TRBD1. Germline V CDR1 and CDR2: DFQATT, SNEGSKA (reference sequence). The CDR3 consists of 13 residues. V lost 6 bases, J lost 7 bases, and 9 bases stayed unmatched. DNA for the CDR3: TGCAGTGCCACCCGGGACAGGGTAACTGGCTACACCTTC. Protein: CSATRDRVTGYTF.

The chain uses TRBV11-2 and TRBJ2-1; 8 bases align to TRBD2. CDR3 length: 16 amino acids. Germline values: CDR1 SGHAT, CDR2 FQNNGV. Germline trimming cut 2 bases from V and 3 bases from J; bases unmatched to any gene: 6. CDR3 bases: TGTGCCAGCAGCTTAATGCTAGCGGGCCTCTACAATGAGCAGTTCTTC. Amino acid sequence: CASSLMLAGLYNEQFF.

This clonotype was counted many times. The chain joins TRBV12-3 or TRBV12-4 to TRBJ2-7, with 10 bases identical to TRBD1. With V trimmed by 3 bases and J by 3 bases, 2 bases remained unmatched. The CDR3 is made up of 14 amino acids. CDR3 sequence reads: CASSLGQGFYEQYF. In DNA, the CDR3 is TGTGCCAGCAGTTTGGGACAGGGGTTCTACGAGCAGTACTTC.

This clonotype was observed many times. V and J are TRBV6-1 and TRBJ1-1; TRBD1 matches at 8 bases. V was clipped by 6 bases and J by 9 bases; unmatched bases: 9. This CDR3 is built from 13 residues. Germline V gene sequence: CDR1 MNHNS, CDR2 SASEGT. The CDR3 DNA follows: TGTGCCAGCAGCGGACAGGGCGGGGGTCAAGCTTTCTTT. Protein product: CASSGQGGGQAFF.

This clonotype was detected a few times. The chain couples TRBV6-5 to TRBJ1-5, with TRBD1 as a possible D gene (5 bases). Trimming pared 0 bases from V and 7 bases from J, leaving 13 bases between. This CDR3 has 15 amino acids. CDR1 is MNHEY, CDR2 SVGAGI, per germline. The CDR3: CASSYSNAPGQPQHF. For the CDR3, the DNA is TGTGCCAGCAGTTACTCGAATGCTCCAGGGCAGCCCCAGCATTTT.

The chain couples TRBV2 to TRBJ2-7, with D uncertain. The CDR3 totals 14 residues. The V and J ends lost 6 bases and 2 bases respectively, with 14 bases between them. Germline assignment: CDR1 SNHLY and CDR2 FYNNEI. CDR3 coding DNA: TGTGCCAGCAGGTACACGGTGCTGACCTACGAGCAGTACTTC. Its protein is CASRYTVLTYEQYF.

The CDR3 DNA sequence: TGTGCCGCCCGACAGGGGGTCGGCTATGGCTACACCTTC. Protein sequence: CAARQGVGYGYTF. This chain uses TRBV10-3 with TRBJ1-2; 9 bases align to TRBD1. The CDR3 covers 13 residues. V lost 11 bases, J lost 4 bases, and 8 bases stayed unmatched. CDR1 and CDR2 from the germline V gene are ENHRY and SYGVKD.

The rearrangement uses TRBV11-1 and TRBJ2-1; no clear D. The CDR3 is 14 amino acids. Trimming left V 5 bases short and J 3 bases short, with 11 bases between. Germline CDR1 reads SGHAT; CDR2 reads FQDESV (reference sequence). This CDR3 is CASSARLDYNEQFF. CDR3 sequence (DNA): TGTGCCAGCAGCGCCAGACTGGACTACAATGAGCAGTTCTTC.

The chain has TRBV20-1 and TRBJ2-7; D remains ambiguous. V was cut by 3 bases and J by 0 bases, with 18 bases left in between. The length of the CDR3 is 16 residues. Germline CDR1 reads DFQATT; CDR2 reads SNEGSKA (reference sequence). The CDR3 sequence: CSASWYATQSSYEQYF. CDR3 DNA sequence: TGCAGTGCTAGTTGGTACGCGACACAGAGCTCCTACGAGCAGTACTTC.

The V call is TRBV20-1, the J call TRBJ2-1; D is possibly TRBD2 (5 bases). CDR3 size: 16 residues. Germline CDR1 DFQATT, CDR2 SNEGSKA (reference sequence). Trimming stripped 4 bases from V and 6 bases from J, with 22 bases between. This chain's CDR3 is CSATNQPGIGGNEQFF. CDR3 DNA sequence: TGCAGTGCTACTAACCAACCGGGAATTGGAGGCAATGAGCAGTTCTTC.